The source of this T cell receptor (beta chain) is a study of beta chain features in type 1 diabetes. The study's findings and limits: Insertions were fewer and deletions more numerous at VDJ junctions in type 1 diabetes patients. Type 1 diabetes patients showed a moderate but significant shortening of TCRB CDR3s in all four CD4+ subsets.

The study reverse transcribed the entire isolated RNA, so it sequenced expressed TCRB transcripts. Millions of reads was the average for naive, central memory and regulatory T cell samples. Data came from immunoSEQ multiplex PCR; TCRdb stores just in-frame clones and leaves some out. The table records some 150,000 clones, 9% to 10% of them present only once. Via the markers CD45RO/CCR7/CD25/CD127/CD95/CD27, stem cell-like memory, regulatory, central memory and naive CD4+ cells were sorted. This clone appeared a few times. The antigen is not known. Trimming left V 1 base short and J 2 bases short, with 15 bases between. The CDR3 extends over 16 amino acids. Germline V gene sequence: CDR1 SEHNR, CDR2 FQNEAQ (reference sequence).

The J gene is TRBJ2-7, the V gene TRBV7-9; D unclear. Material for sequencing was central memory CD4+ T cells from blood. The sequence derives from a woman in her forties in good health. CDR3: CASSLVSIPSAYEQYF. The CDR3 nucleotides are TGTGCCAGCAGCTTAGTATCTATTCCCTCTGCCTACGAGCAGTACTTC.